Below, 30 T cell receptor beta chains from the same sample are listed, as sequenced in a study of cytomegalovirus exposure and HLA in healthy donors. PCR primers comprised 60 Vbeta and 13 Jbeta primers. Clones were sequenced by immunoSEQ multiplex PCR, and TCRdb holds only the in-frame ones, with some missing. The sample contains 110,000 to 150,000 clones, approximately 77% of which appear only once. The sample was PBMCs. These receptors were taken from a woman in her forties or fifties in good health and CMV-seronegative.

This chain uses TRBV7-2 with TRBJ2-3; D uncertain. The germline gives CDR1 SGHTA, CDR2 FQGNSA. The V end was cut by 1 base, the J end by 1 base, with 6 bases between. There are 14 residues in the CDR3. The CDR3 DNA reads TGTGCCAGCAGCTTAGATGTCGGCACAGATACGCAGTATTTT. It codes for CASSLDVGTDTQYF.

The chain links TRBV11-2 to TRBJ2-3; possible D gene TRBD1, 7 bases. Trimming pared 3 bases from V and 4 bases from J, leaving 11 bases between. The germline gives CDR1 SGHAT, CDR2 FQNNGV. The CDR3 runs 14 residues. The CDR3 here is CASSFSRGADTQYF. The CDR3 coding sequence is TGTGCCAGCAGCTTCTCCAGGGGGGCAGATACGCAGTATTTT.

The chain employs TRBV7-9 and TRBJ2-3, with 11 positions matching TRBD2. The CDR3 covers 16 residues. CDR1 SEHNR and CDR2 FQNEAQ come from the germline V gene (reference sequence). V gave up 5 bases and J gave up 2 bases; unmatched junction bases: 6. As DNA, the CDR3 is TGTGCCAGCAGCATGCTAGCGGGGGGCCCCACAGATACGCAGTATTTT. Encoded protein: CASSMLAGGPTDTQYF.

The chain combines TRBV6-5 with TRBJ2-5; D is undetermined. The end of the DNA aligns better with TRBJ2-7, so the J call may be wrong. The germline V gene has CDR1 MNHEY and CDR2 SVGAGI. The CDR3 is 14 amino acids. The CDR3 region is CASSYSRESYEQYF. The DNA of the CDR3 is TGTGCCAGCAGTTACTCAAGAGAGTCCTACGAGCAGTACTTC.

This chain links TRBV7-2 with TRBJ2-5, with D possibly TRBD2 on 6 matching bases. The germline CDR1 and CDR2 sequences are SGHTA and FQGNSA. V lost 5 bases to trimming and J lost 2 bases, with 12 bases between them. This CDR3 is built from 14 residues. CDR3 sequence reads: CASSLQGTQETQYF. CDR3 bases: TGTGCCAGCAGCCTACAAGGGACTCAAGAGACCCAGTACTTC.

This chain joins TRBV5-1 and TRBJ2-3; TRBD1 matches 8 bases. The CDR3 consists of 14 residues. CDR1 is SGHRS, CDR2 YFSETQ, per germline. Losses at the gene ends were 4 bases for V and 2 bases for J; bases not matched to a gene: 3. For the CDR3, the DNA is TGCGCCAGCAGCCCGGGACAGGCCACAGATACGCAGTATTTT. Residues: CASSPGQATDTQYF. The entire variable domain, with the rest obtained from reference TRBV5-1 and TRBJ2-3, is as follows: KAGVTQTPRYLIKTRGQQVTLSCSPISGHRSVSWYQQTPGQGLQFLFEYFSETQRNKGNFPGRFSGRQFSNSRSEMNVSTLELGDSALYLCASSPGQATDTQYFGPGTRLTVL.

The chain combines TRBV4-1 with TRBJ1-2; D perhaps matches TRBD1 (6 bases). Trimming removed 1 base at V and 4 bases at J, with 13 bases between. Germline CDR1 and CDR2: MGHRA and YSYEKL. CDR3 size: 15 residues. The CDR3 loop is CASSQGGGQIYGYTF. The CDR3 nucleotides read TGCGCCAGCAGCCAAGGGGGGGGGCAGATCTATGGCTACACCTTC.

In its sample, this clone was seen once. CDR3 in DNA: TGTGCCAGCAGCCCGGGACAGGGGTTTGTGGGCTACACCTTC. It translates to CASSPGQGFVGYTF. The gene calls are TRBV7-8 and TRBJ1-2; 10 nucleotides line up with TRBD1. With 5 bases clipped from V and 8 bases from J, the junction kept 8 bases outside the gene matches. The CDR3 has 14 amino acids. The germline V gene encodes CDR1 SGHVS and CDR2 FQNEAQ.

J is TRBJ1-2 and V is TRBV11-2; the D gene is possibly TRBD1 (5 bases). V lost 4 bases, J lost 8 bases, and 17 bases lay in between. Germline V gene sequence: CDR1 SGHAT, CDR2 FQNNGV. The CDR3 loop spans 14 amino acids. CDR3 bases: TGTGCCAGCAGCTCCCTACGGGGGAGGGGCGGCTACACCTTC. It yields the protein CASSSLRGRGGYTF.

J is TRBJ1-4 and V is TRBV7-6; 7 bases are shared with TRBD1. CDR3 length: 16 amino acids. V lost 5 bases to trimming and J lost 5 bases; unmatched junction nucleotides: 11. CDR1 SGHVS and CDR2 FNYEAQ come from the germline V gene. The CDR3 sequence: CASSPPGGQQNEKLFF. The CDR3 nucleotides read TGTGCCAGCAGCCCACCAGGGGGACAGCAGAATGAAAAACTGTTTTTT. The complete variable domain, with remaining parts taken from reference TRBV7-6 and TRBJ1-4, reads GAGVSQSPRYKVTKRGQDVALRCDPISGHVSLYWYRQALGQGPEFLTYFNYEAQQDKSGLPNDRFSAERPEGSISTLTIQRTEQRDSAMYRCASSPPGGQQNEKLFFGSGTQLSVL.

The chain links TRBV6-6 to TRBJ1-5, with a weak D call TRBD1 (5 bases). This CDR3 has 14 amino acids. The V gene lost 4 bases and the J gene lost 7 bases, with 14 bases spanning the gap. Per germline, CDR1 MNHNY and CDR2 SVGAGI (reference sequence). CDR3 DNA sequence: TGTGCCAGCAGTTGGGGGGGATCAGGGCAGCCCCAGCATTTT. Encoded protein: CASSWGGSGQPQHF.

CDR3 region: CASRLVGLASGGIVNTGELFF. The CDR3 DNA reads as TGTGCAAGTCGCCTCGTGGGTCTGGCTAGCGGGGGGATAGTTAACACCGGGGAGCTGTTTTTT. The chain uses TRBV12-2 and TRBJ2-2; the table's D call of TRBD2 was not tested on the DNA. TRBV12-2 is labeled a pseudogene. CDR3 length: 21 residues.

This chain links TRBV28 with TRBJ1-1, with D tentatively TRBD1 (6 bases). The germline CDR1 and CDR2 sequences are MDHEN and SYDVKM. This CDR3 spans 15 amino acids. The V and J ends lost 3 bases and 5 bases respectively, with 16 bases between them. The CDR3 DNA sequence: TGTGCCAGCAGTTTGAACAGGGCTCATGGGACTGAAGCTTTCTTT. Translating it yields CASSLNRAHGTEAFF.

In DNA form, the CDR3 reads TGTGCCAGCAGCTCGGAGACCCAGTACTTC. Its protein is CASSSETQYF. The rearrangement links TRBV7-8 to TRBJ2-5; D not resolved. Germline V lookup: CDR1 SGHVS, CDR2 FQNEAQ. The length of the CDR3 is 10 residues. The V and J ends lost 4 bases and 5 bases respectively, with 2 bases between them.

The J gene is TRBJ2-3, the V gene TRBV5-1; D is unclear. Trimming removed 1 base at V and 0 bases at J, with 12 bases between. This CDR3 region has 16 residues. Germline lookup yields CDR1 SGHRS and CDR2 YFSETQ. The CDR3 DNA reads TGCGCCAGCAGCTTGAGAACGGGTGAGAGCACAGATACGCAGTATTTT. Encoded protein: CASSLRTGESTDTQYF.

This clone was observed at least ten times. CDR3 sequence reads: CASSYWASEKLFF. In DNA form, the CDR3 reads TGTGCCAGCAGTTACTGGGCGTCGGAAAAACTGTTTTTT. The chain carries TRBV6-5 and TRBJ1-4; D is uncertain. This CDR3 has 13 residues. In germline, CDR1 is MNHEY, CDR2 SVGAGI. V lost 1 base and J lost 8, with 8 bases in between.

The CDR3 spells CASSYSGGEAGNTIYF. The DNA for the CDR3 is TGTGCCAGCAGTTACTCTGGGGGCGAGGCTGGAAACACCATATATTTT. The V gene is TRBV6-6, the J gene TRBJ1-3; possible D gene TRBD1, 6 bases. There are 16 residues in the CDR3. CDR1 is MNHNY, CDR2 SVGAGI, per germline (reference sequence). Deletions cut 0 bases from V and 2 bases from J, with 11 bases between.

This sequence joins TRBV11-3 and TRBJ2-5; 8 nucleotides line up with TRBD2. V was clipped by 3 bases and J by 5 bases; unmatched bases: 14. This CDR3 spans 17 amino acids. Germline CDR1 and CDR2: SGHNT and YENEEA. The CDR3 region is CASSFGDALAVEETQYF. CDR3 nucleotides: TGTGCCAGCAGCTTTGGGGACGCACTAGCGGTTGAGGAGACCCAGTACTTC.

The chain carries TRBV28 and TRBJ1-1; possible D gene TRBD1, 5 bases. Germline V gene lookup returns CDR1 MDHEN and CDR2 SYDVKM. The CDR3 is made up of 16 amino acids. V was clipped by 6 bases and J by 6 bases, with 23 bases between them. DNA for the CDR3: TGTGCCAGCAGGTTGACGGGACTGTTCAAGGGAGCTGAAGCTTTCTTT. This encodes CASRLTGLFKGAEAFF.

Details on this clone: Other DNA sequences in this sample translate to the same CDR3. The chain employs TRBV11-3 and TRBJ2-7, with a tentative D call TRBD2 (6 bases). V lost 1 base to trimming and J lost 6 bases, with 7 bases between them. Germline V gives CDR1 SGHNT, CDR2 YENEEA. The CDR3 extends over 12 amino acids. CDR3 amino acids: CASSLVGGEQYF. DNA for the CDR3: TGTGCCAGCAGCTTAGTGGGAGGCGAGCAGTACTTC.

This clone turned up a few times. The chain has TRBV29-1 and TRBJ1-1; D is perhaps TRBD1 (6 bases). Between the trimmed V and J ends, which lost 5 bases and 4 bases, there was a span of 14 bases. The CDR3 runs 13 residues. Germline-derived CDR1 and CDR2 are SQVTM and ANQGSEA. CDR3 in DNA: TGCAGCGTTTCGAGGGGGGGTAGCACTGAAGCTTTCTTT. Translating gives CSVSRGGSTEAFF. Looking up the rest from reference TRBV29-1 and TRBJ1-1 gives the full variable domain: SAVISQKPSRDICQRGTSLTIQCQVDSQVTMMFWYRQQPGQSLTLIATANQGSEATYESGFVIDKFPISRPNLTFSTLTVSNMSPEDSSIYLCSVSRGGSTEAFFGQGTRLTVV.

This clone was detected only a few times. The genes are TRBV4-1 and TRBJ1-1; D unresolved. Trimming took 0 bases from V and 7 from J, leaving 12 bases between them. Germline V gene lookup returns CDR1 MGHRA and CDR2 YSYEKL. The CDR3 is 14 residues long. CDR3 coding DNA: TGCGCCAGCAGCCAAGATCGGAGGAGGATTGAAGCTTTCTTT. This sequence encodes CASSQDRRRIEAFF.

The J gene is TRBJ2-3, the V gene TRBV5-6; 12 bases agree with TRBD1. The CDR3 totals 15 residues. Losses at the gene ends were 3 bases for V and 4 bases for J; bases not matched to a gene: 3. CDR1 SGHDT and CDR2 YYEEEE come from the germline V gene. For the CDR3, the DNA is TGTGCCAGCAGCTATGGGACAGGGGGCCCAGATACGCAGTATTTT. This codes for CASSYGTGGPDTQYF.

This clone was seen a handful of times. This chain connects TRBV5-6 to TRBJ2-5, with D possibly TRBD1 on 6 matching bases. Germline V gene lookup returns CDR1 SGHDT and CDR2 YYEEEE. Between the trimmed V and J ends, which lost 6 bases and 4 bases, there was a span of 16 bases. The CDR3 has 14 amino acids. The DNA for the CDR3 is TGTGCCAGCACAACAGGGTTAAATCGAGAGACCCAGTACTTC. Its translation is CASTTGLNRETQYF.

This chain uses TRBV29-1 with TRBJ1-2; possible D gene TRBD1, 6 bases. V was clipped by 8 bases and J by 0 bases, with 22 bases between them. The CDR3 runs 16 residues. Germline CDR1 and CDR2: SQVTM and ANQGSEA. The CDR3 loop is CSPTGTPKKPNYGYTF. For the CDR3, the DNA is TGCAGCCCGACCGGGACACCGAAAAAACCTAACTATGGCTACACCTTC.

This clone was recorded once. CDR3 DNA sequence: TGTGCCAGTAGTGGCCTGGGGGGGCCCGCGAGCTCCTACGAGCAGTACTTC. Translated, it gives CASSGLGGPASSYEQYF. V usage is TRBV19 and J usage is TRBJ2-7, with D tentatively TRBD2 (7 bases). This CDR3 is built from 17 residues. The V gene lost 5 bases and the J gene lost 0 bases, with 20 bases spanning the gap. Per the germline V gene, CDR1 is LNHDA and CDR2 is SQIVND (reference sequence).

The chain carries TRBV5-4 and TRBJ1-1, with D perhaps TRBD1 (5 bases). With 0 bases removed from V and 8 bases from J, the gap between germline ends came to 20 bases. The germline V gene encodes CDR1 SGHNT and CDR2 YYREEE (reference sequence). This CDR3 spans 16 amino acids. The chain's CDR3 is CASSLALGGRRREAFF. The DNA of the CDR3 is TGTGCCAGCAGCTTGGCCCTGGGGGGACGTAGGAGAGAAGCTTTCTTT.

The chain is built from TRBV10-2 and TRBJ1-6, with TRBD1 matching over 8 bases. The V gene end was trimmed by 6 bases and the J gene end by 7 bases; junction bases not matched to a gene: 5. Germline loops: CDR1 WSHSY, CDR2 SAAADI. The CDR3 spans 14 residues. CDR3 nucleotide sequence: TGCGCCAGCAGGGACAGGGAGGGAAATTCACCCCTCCACTTT. Encoded protein: CASRDREGNSPLHF.

The chain joins TRBV15 to TRBJ2-6; possibly TRBD2 for D (6 bases). V lost 3 bases and J lost 0, with 9 bases in between. In germline, CDR1 is LNHNV, CDR2 YYDKDF (reference sequence). The CDR3 extends over 16 amino acids. CDR3 nucleotide sequence: TGTGCCACCAGCAGGGAGGGTTCCTCTGGGGCCAACGTCCTGACTTTC. Translation: CATSREGSSGANVLTF.

CDR3 loop: CASSFGQGGEQFF. In DNA form, the CDR3 reads TGTGCCAGCAGCTTCGGACAGGGGGGTGAGCAGTTCTTC. V gene TRBV27 combines with J gene TRBJ2-1; 10 positions agree with TRBD1. This CDR3 comprises 13 residues. Germline values: CDR1 MNHEY, CDR2 SMNVEV (reference sequence). The V and J ends lost 6 bases and 9 bases, in that order; junction bases with no gene match: 5.